A selection of T cell receptor beta chains follows, all from one sample in a study of blood T cell repertoires in COVID-19. Libraries were prepared by immunoSEQ multiplex PCR; TCRdb keeps only in-frame clonotypes and omits some of them. This sample has 260,000 or so clones, with approximately 82% found just once. Material: peripheral blood. The receptors shown here come from an elderly man with acute or convalescent COVID-19. The conserved cysteine and the conserved F or W are not part of the CDR3 here.

CDR3aa: AWSGQGRNTEAF; j_gene: TRBJ1-1; len: 12; v_gene: TRBV30
CDR3aa: ASSPSRTETPRY; j_gene: TRBJ1-3; len: 12; v_gene: TRBV18
CDR3aa: ASSYAGEGQPQH; j_gene: TRBJ1-5; len: 12; v_gene: TRBV6-2/TRBV6-3
CDR3aa: ASSLGGTGYGYT; j_gene: TRBJ1-2; len: 12; v_gene: TRBV5-5
CDR3aa: ASSLGDTYVGTQY; j_gene: TRBJ2-5; len: 13; v_gene: TRBV7-9
CDR3aa: ASSKVLAGTTDTQY; j_gene: TRBJ2-3; len: 14; v_gene: TRBV21-1
CDR3aa: ASSFNNYGYT; j_gene: TRBJ1-2; len: 10; v_gene: TRBV7-8
CDR3aa: ASSLISGDGYT; j_gene: TRBJ1-2; len: 11; v_gene: TRBV7-9
CDR3aa: SASPRVPGANVLT; j_gene: TRBJ2-6; len: 13; v_gene: TRBV20-1
CDR3aa: ARVIRVEAF; j_gene: TRBJ1-1; len: 9; v_gene: TRBV5-1
CDR3aa: ASSTTTGANVLT; j_gene: TRBJ2-6; len: 12; v_gene: TRBV19
CDR3aa: ASQGLAGGGDTQY; j_gene: TRBJ2-3; len: 13; v_gene: TRBV6-5
CDR3aa: AISDVVIVGQGGDYGYT; j_gene: TRBJ1-2; len: 17; v_gene: TRBV10-3
CDR3aa: ASSAGQHTNYGYT; j_gene: TRBJ1-2; len: 13; v_gene: TRBV9
CDR3aa: ASNKGLNPGDTQY; j_gene: TRBJ2-3; len: 13; v_gene: TRBV2
CDR3aa: ASTWGTMNTEAF; j_gene: TRBJ1-1; len: 12; v_gene: TRBV19
CDR3aa: ATSDSGTGNHYYGYT; j_gene: TRBJ1-2; len: 15; v_gene: TRBV24-1
CDR3aa: ASRRDYQETQY; j_gene: TRBJ2-5; len: 11; v_gene: TRBV7-9
CDR3aa: ASSIASGGVVTNTGELF; j_gene: TRBJ2-2; len: 17; v_gene: TRBV19
CDR3aa: ASGREGGYT; j_gene: TRBJ1-2; len: 9; v_gene: TRBV12-3/TRBV12-4
CDR3aa: ASGQGVNSPLH; j_gene: TRBJ1-6; len: 11; v_gene: TRBV7-9
CDR3aa: ASSPLLENTGELF; j_gene: TRBJ2-2; len: 13; v_gene: TRBV7-9
CDR3aa: ASRKDIGANVLT; j_gene: TRBJ2-6; len: 12; v_gene: TRBV6-6
CDR3aa: ASSLPQGDNSPLH; j_gene: TRBJ1-6; len: 13; v_gene: TRBV18